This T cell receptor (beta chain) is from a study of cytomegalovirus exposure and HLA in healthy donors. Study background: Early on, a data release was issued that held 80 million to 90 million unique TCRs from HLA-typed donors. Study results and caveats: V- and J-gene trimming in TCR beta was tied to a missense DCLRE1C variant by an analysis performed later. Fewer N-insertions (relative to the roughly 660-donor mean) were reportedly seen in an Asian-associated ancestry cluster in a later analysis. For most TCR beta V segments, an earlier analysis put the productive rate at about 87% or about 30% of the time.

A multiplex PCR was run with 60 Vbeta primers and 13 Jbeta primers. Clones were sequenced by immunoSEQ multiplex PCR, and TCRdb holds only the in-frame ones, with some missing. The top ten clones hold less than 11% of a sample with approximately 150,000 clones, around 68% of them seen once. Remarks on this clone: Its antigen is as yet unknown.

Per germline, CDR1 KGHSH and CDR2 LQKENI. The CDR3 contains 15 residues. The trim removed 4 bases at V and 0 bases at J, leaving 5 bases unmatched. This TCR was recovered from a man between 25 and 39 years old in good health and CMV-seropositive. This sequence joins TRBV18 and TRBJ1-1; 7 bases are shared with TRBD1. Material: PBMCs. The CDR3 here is CASSQSGTVNTEAFF. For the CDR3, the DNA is TGTGCCAGCTCACAATCCGGGACAGTGAACACTGAAGCTTTCTTT.